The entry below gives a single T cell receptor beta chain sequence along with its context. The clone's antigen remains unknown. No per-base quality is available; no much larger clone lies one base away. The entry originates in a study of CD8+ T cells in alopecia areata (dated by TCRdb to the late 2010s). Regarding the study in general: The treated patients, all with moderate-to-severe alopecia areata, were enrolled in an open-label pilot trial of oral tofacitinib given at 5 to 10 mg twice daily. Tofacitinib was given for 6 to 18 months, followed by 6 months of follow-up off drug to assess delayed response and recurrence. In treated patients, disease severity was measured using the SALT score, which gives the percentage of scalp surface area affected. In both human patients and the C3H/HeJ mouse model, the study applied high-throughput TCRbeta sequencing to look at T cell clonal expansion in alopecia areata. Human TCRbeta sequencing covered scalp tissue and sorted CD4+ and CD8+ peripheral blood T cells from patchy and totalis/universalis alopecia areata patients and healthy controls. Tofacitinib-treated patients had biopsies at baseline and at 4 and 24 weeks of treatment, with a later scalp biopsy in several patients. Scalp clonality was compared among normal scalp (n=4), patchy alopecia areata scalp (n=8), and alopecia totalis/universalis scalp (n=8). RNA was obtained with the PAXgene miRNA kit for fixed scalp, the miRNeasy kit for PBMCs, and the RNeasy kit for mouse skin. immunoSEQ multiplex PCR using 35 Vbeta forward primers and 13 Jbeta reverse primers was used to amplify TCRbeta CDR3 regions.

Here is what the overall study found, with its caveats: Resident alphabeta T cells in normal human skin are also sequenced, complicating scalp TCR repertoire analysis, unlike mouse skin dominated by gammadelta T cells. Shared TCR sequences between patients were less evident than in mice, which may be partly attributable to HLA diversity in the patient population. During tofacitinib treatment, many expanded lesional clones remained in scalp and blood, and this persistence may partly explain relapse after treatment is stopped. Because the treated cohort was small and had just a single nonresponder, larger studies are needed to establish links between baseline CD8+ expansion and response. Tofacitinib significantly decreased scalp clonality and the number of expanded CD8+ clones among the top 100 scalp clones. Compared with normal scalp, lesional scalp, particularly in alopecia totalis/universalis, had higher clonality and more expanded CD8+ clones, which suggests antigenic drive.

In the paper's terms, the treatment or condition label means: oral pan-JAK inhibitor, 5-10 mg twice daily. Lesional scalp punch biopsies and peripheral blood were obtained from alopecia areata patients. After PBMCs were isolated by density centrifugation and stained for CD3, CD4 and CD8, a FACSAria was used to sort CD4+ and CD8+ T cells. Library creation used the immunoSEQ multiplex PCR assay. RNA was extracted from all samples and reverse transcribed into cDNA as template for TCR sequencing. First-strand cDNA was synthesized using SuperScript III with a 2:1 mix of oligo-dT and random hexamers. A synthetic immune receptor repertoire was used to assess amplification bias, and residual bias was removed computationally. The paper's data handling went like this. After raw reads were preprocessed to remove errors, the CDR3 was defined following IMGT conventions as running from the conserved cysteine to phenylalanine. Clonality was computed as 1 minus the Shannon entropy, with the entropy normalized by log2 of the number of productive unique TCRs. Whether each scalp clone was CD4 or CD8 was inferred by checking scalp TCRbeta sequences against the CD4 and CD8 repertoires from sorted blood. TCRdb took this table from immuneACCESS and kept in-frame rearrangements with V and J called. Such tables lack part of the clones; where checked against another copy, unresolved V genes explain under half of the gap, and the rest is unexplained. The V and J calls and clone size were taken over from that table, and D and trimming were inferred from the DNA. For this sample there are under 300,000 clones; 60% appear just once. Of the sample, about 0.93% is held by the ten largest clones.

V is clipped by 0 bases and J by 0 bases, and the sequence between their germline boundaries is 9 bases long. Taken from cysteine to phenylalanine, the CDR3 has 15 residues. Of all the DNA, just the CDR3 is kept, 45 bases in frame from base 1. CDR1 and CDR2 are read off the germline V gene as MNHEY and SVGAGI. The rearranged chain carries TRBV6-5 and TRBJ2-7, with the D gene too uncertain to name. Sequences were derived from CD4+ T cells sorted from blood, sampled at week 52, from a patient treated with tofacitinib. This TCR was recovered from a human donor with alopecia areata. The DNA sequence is TGTGCCAGCAGTTACTCTGTCATTAGCTCCTACGAGCAGTACTTC. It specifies CASSYSVISSYEQYF.